This T cell receptor beta chain was recovered during a study of blood T cell repertoires in COVID-19. Study overall: Sites in the United States, Italy and Spain provided acute and convalescent COVID-19 samples. PBMCs, B-cell-depleted T cells, or T cells were the source of the cDNA or gDNA that made up the material.

The CDR3 runs to 12 residues. The repertoire was sequenced with immunoSEQ multiplex PCR; TCRdb's copy has only in-frame clones and lacks some. The sample has about 80,000 clones, roughly 89% seen once. The receptor was isolated from a man aged 50-59 years with acute or convalescent COVID-19. V is TRBV21-1 and J is TRBJ1-2. TRBV21-1 is marked as a pseudogene. Sequencing was done on a sample of peripheral blood. CDR3 sequence (DNA): TGTGCCGGCCTGACTGATAACTATGGCTACACCTTC. Its translation is CAGLTDNYGYTF.